The clone carrying this T cell receptor (beta chain) was seen many times. Antigen: not known. The data stem from a study of T cell repertoires in cytomegalovirus infection. Study-wide context: Public TCR beta signature analysis indicated the presence of both CMV infection and matching HLA type. Overall study results and limits: The study identified carriers of CMV plus the relevant HLA from cumulative public TCR beta family frequency. The ex vivo response was dominated by HLA-C-restricted CMV-specific TCR beta clonotypes.

TCRdb re-called the reads with MiXCR, one entry per CDR3 protein. The sample gives more than 140,000 distinct CDR3 sequences, about 6.1% of which show up once; 18% is in the top ten. This CDR3 has 13 amino acids. V was shortened by 6 bases and J by 3 bases, with 10 bases between the two germline ends. The V gene's germline CDR1 is LNHDA and CDR2 SQIVND (reference sequence). The chain combines TRBV19 with TRBJ2-3, with a tentative D call TRBD1 (6 bases). This sequence originates from a human donor in good health (CMV status not recorded). Some clones in this sample may be carry-over from other donors' samples. The specimen was PBMCs. The CDR3 sequence is CASRPRGTDTQYF. CDR3 nucleotides: TGTGCCAGTAGACCAAGGGGGACAGATACGCAGTATTTT.